Presented here are 3 T cell receptor beta chains from one specimen sequenced in a study of beta chain features in type 1 diabetes. Points from the study as a whole: Across all four CD4+ subsets, people with type 1 diabetes showed modestly shorter TCRB CDR3s.

Their target antigens are unknown. Sequenced material consisted of expressed TCRB transcripts (all of the isolated RNA was reverse transcribed). Clones were read by immunoSEQ multiplex PCR, and TCRdb kept only the in-frame ones, dropping some. Among roughly 700,000 clones listed, around 15% were seen once. The sequenced sample was naive CD4+ T cells from blood. These receptors came from a man between 18 and 29 years old with type 1 diabetes.

The sample holds a few counts of this clone. The rearrangement links TRBV4-2 to TRBJ2-2, with D perhaps TRBD1 or TRBD2 (5 bases each). The CDR3 runs 14 residues. CDR1 and CDR2 (germline): LGHNA, YNFKEQ. Trimming cost V 4 bases and J 5 bases, with 11 bases left between them. DNA of the CDR3: TGTGCCAGCAGCCTCCTGGGGGAAACCGGGGAGCTGTTTTTT. It translates to CASSLLGETGELFF.

V gene TRBV25-1 combines with J gene TRBJ2-7, with 8 bases lining up with TRBD1. The germline V gene has CDR1 MGHDK and CDR2 SYGVNS. The CDR3 consists of 14 residues. V was clipped by 8 bases and J by 0 bases; unmatched bases: 6. The CDR3: CASSGTGGSYEQYF. The CDR3 bases are TGTGCCAGCTCCGGGACAGGCGGCTCCTACGAGCAGTACTTC.

The rearrangement joins TRBV30 to TRBJ1-2; 7 positions agree with TRBD1. The CDR3 totals 13 residues. Germline CDR1 and CDR2: GTSNPN and SVGIG (reference sequence). J was trimmed by 6 bases and V by 0 bases; bases with no gene match: 4. The CDR3 spells CAWSVKGADGYTF. DNA of the CDR3: TGTGCCTGGAGTGTAAAGGGGGCCGATGGCTACACCTTC.